This paragraph covers one TCR beta chain sequence. What it binds is not known. At one end the junction does not follow the germline gene, possibly because of a read error. The CDR3 is 16 amino acids. Germline V gives CDR1 SSHAT, CDR2 FNYEAQ (reference sequence). 60 Vbeta and 13 Jbeta primers were used in PCR. The table came from immunoSEQ multiplex PCR; TCRdb's copy has only in-frame clones and leaves some out. The sample includes about 100,000 clones, 81% of them seen just once. This sample is drawn from a study of cytomegalovirus exposure and HLA in healthy donors. Overall study findings and caveats: A list of 164 TCR beta chains associated with cytomegalovirus was given.

V and J are TRBV7-7 and TRBJ2-2, with D tentatively TRBD2 (6 bases). The sequenced material came from PBMCs. The source of this sequence is a woman in her sixties or seventies in good health and CMV-seropositive. The CDR3 DNA is TGTGCTAGCAGCTTGGGGGATAGCGGGAACACCGGGGAGCTGTTTTTT. Its translation: CASSLGDSGNTGELFF.